Shown below are 6 T cell receptor beta chains from a single sample sequenced in a study of vaccination and CD4 T cells after COVID-19. As to time point: late sampling 161 to 241 days after vaccination in three convalescent patients. This sample's treatment: approximately nine-day PBMC culture with coronavirus spike peptide pools or control peptides (ViraFEST assay). Which antigens these TCRs recognize remains unknown. Cultured CD4+ T cell DNA underwent sequencing with the Oncomine TCR Beta short-read assay. From the PCR reads, TCRdb called clonotypes with MiXCR, one entry per CDR3 protein. This sample has around 25,000 distinct CDR3 sequences, with 35% to 55% found just once. The sequenced sample was CD4+ T cells from blood, cultured in vitro, obtained about 7 months after SARS-CoV-2 vaccination. Every receptor here comes from a human donor who had recovered from COVID-19.

In this sample, this clonotype turned up once. The CDR3 loop reads CASSLGQRAYEQYF. In nucleotides, the CDR3 is TGTGCCAGCAGCTTAGGCCAGCGGGCCTACGAGCAGTACTTC. The chain has TRBV7-6 and TRBJ2-7, with D possibly being TRBD2 (6 bases). CDR1 is SGHVS, CDR2 FNYEAQ, per germline. This CDR3 spans 14 amino acids. V was pared by 1 base and J by 2 bases, with 9 bases between.

The chain couples TRBV4-1 to TRBJ2-2, with D perhaps matching TRBD2 (7 bases). Trimming took 0 bases from V and 5 from J, leaving 10 bases between them. Germline V lookup: CDR1 MGHRA, CDR2 YSYEKL. The CDR3 covers 15 residues. CDR3 region: CASSQDGGQTGELFF. CDR3 DNA sequence: TGCGCCAGCAGCCAAGACGGGGGGCAGACCGGGGAGCTGTTTTTT.

This chain uses TRBV20-1 with TRBJ2-1, with 7 bases fitting TRBD2. CDR1 DFQATT and CDR2 SNEGSKA come from the germline V gene (reference sequence). J was trimmed by 6 bases and V by 0 bases; bases with no gene match: 8. This CDR3 is 15 amino acids long. The CDR3 sequence is CSAREPTSVGNEQFF. The DNA for the CDR3 is TGCAGTGCTAGAGAACCCACTAGCGTGGGCAATGAGCAGTTCTTC.

This chain uses TRBV18 with TRBJ2-7, with a weak D call TRBD1 (7 bases). The CDR3 has 14 amino acids. Germline V gene data show CDR1 as KGHSH and CDR2 as LQKENI. Deletions cut 5 bases from V and 6 bases from J, with 17 bases between. The CDR3: CASSSSQGGREQYF. CDR3 sequence (DNA): TGTGCCAGCTCATCGTCTCAGGGGGGCCGCGAGCAGTACTTC.

The chain links TRBV28 to TRBJ1-1; D is unresolved. The CDR3 loop spans 13 amino acids. V lost 3 bases to trimming and J lost 1 base, with 6 bases between them. The germline CDR1 and CDR2 sequences are MDHEN and SYDVKM. Written as DNA, the CDR3 is TGTGCCAGCAGTTTTGACCGGAACACTGAAGCTTTCTTT. It codes for CASSFDRNTEAFF.

This chain links TRBV2 with TRBJ1-2; no reliable D call. V dropped 7 bases and J dropped 4 bases, with 7 bases sitting between them. Germline V gives CDR1 SNHLY, CDR2 FYNNEI. CDR3 length: 11 residues. The CDR3 DNA reads TGTGCCAGCACTTTGTTCTATGGCTACACCTTC. It is translated as CASTLFYGYTF.